Sequencing of this TCR beta chain was carried out in a study of post-analysis software for immune sequencing data. Carried by the TCR beta cDNA libraries were unique molecular identifiers. When about 1 to 11 million T cells were used, they gave about 490,000 cDNA molecules. TCRdb recomputed calls from the PCR reads with MiXCR, one row per CDR3 protein. The sample carries hundreds of thousands of distinct CDR3 sequences, around 64% recorded once. Of note for this clonotype: Its antigen is undetermined.

Regarding the study as a whole: TRBV5-6, TRBV5-1 and TRBV20-1 belonged to a set of roughly 5 TRBV segments that were more frequent in patients than controls.

The length of the CDR3 is 11 residues. With 5 bases removed from V and 8 bases from J, the gap between germline ends came to 9 bases. CDR1 and CDR2 from the germline V gene are SGHTA and FQGNSA. V and J are TRBV7-2 and TRBJ1-2; D is uncertain. The TCR comes from a girl aged 2 to 9 with multiple sclerosis. The sequenced material came from blood. The CDR3 coding sequence is TGTGCCAGCAGCCCCGTCGGGGGCTACACCTTC. It specifies CASSPVGGYTF.